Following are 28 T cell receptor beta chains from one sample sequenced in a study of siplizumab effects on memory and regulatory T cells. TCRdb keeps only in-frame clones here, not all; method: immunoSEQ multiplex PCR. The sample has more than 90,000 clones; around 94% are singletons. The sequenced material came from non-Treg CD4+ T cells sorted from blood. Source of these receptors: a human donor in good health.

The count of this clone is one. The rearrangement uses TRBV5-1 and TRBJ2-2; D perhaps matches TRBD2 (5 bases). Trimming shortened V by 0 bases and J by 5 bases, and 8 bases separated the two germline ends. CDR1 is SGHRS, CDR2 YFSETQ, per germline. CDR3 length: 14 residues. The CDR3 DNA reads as TGCGCCAGCAGCTTGGTAGCGACTACCGGGGAGCTGTTTTTT. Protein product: CASSLVATTGELFF.

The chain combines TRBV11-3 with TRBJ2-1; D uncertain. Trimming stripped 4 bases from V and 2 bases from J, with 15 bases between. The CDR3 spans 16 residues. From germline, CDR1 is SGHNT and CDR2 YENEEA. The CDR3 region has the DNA TGTGCCAGCAGCTCCCCTAGGAACGGCCCCTACAATGAGCAGTTCTTC. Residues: CASSSPRNGPYNEQFF.

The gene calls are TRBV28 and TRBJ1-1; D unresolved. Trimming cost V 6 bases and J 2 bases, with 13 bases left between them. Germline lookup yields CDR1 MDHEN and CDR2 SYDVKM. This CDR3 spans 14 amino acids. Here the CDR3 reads CASSRRRGNTEAFF. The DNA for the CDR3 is TGTGCCAGCAGCCGTCGCCGGGGAAACACTGAAGCTTTCTTT. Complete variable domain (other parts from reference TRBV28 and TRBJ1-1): DVKVTQSSRYLVKRTGEKVFLECVQDMDHENMFWYRQDPGLGLRLIYFSYDVKMKEKGDIPEGYSVSREKKERFSLILESASTNQTSMYLCASSRRRGNTEAFFGQGTRLTVV.

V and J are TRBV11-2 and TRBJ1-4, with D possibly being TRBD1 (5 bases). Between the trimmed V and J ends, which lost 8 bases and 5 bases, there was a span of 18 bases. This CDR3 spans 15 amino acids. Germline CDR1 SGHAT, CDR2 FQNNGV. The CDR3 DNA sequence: TGTGCCAGCGCCGGGGGAGGGTTGAGAAATGAAAAACTGTTTTTT. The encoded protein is CASAGGGLRNEKLFF.

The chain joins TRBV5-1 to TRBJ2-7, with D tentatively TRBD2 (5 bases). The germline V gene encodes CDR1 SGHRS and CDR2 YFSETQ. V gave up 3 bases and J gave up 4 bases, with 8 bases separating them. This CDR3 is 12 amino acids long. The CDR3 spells CASSSDFYEQYF. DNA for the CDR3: TGCGCCAGCAGCTCGGACTTTTACGAGCAGTACTTC.

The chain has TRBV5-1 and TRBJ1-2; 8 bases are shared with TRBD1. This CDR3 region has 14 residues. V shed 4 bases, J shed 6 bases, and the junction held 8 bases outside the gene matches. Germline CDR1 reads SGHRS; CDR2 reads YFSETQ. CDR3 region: CASSRTGTNHGYTF. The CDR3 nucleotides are TGCGCCAGCAGCCGGACAGGGACGAACCATGGCTACACCTTC. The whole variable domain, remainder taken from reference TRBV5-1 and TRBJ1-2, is KAGVTQTPRYLIKTRGQQVTLSCSPISGHRSVSWYQQTPGQGLQFLFEYFSETQRNKGNFPGRFSGRQFSNSRSEMNVSTLELGDSALYLCASSRTGTNHGYTFGSGTRLTVV.

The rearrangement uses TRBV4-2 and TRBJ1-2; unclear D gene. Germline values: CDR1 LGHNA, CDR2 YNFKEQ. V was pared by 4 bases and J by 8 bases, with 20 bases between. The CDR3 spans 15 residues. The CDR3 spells CASSPTGQDQGGYTF. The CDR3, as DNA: TGTGCCAGCAGCCCCACTGGGCAGGATCAAGGCGGCTACACCTTC.

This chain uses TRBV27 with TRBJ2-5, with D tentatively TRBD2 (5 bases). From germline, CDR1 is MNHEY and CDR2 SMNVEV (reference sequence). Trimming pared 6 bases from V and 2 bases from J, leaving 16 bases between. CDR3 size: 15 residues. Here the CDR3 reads CASRGRRAPQETQYF. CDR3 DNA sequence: TGTGCCAGCAGAGGGCGGCGGGCCCCACAAGAGACCCAGTACTTC.

This chain's CDR3 is CASSLTSGRYNEQFF. The CDR3 nucleotides read TGCGCCAGCAGCTTGACTAGCGGGCGCTACAATGAGCAGTTCTTC. The J gene is TRBJ2-1, the V gene TRBV5-1; TRBD2 agrees at 9 bases. Per germline, CDR1 SGHRS and CDR2 YFSETQ. J was trimmed by 3 bases and V by 1 base; bases with no gene match: 2. The CDR3 is 15 amino acids. The full variable domain, with the rest looked up from reference TRBV5-1 and TRBJ2-1, is KAGVTQTPRYLIKTRGQQVTLSCSPISGHRSVSWYQQTPGQGLQFLFEYFSETQRNKGNFPGRFSGRQFSNSRSEMNVSTLELGDSALYLCASSLTSGRYNEQFFGPGTRLTVL.

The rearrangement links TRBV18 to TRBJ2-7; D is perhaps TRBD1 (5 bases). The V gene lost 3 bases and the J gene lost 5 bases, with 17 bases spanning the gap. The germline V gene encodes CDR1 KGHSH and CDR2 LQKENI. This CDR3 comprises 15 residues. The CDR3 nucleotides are TGTGCCAGCTCACCTGGGCAGGGAAGTTTTGACGAGCAGTACTTC. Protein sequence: CASSPGQGSFDEQYF.

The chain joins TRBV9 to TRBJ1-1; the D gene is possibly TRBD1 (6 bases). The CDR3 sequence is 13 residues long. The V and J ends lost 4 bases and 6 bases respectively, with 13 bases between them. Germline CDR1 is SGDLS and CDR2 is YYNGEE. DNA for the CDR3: TGTGCCAGCAGCCCAGGGGTTACCGCTGAAGCTTTCTTT. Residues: CASSPGVTAEAFF. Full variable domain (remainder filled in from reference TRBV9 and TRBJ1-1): DSGVTQTPKHLITATGQRVTLRCSPRSGDLSVYWYQQSLDQGLQFLIQYYNGEERAKGNILERFSAQQFPDLHSELNLSSLELGDSALYFCASSPGVTAEAFFGQGTRLTVV.

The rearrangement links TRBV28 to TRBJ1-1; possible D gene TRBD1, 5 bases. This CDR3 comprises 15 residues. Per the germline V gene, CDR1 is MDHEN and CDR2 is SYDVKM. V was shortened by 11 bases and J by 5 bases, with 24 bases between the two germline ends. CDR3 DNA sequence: TGTGCCGTGAACCAAGGGGTCCCCCGAGGGACTGAAGCTTTCTTT. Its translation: CAVNQGVPRGTEAFF. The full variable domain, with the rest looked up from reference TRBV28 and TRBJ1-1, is DVKVTQSSRYLVKRTGEKVFLECVQDMDHENMFWYRQDPGLGLRLIYFSYDVKMKEKGDIPEGYSVSREKKERFSLILESASTNQTSMYLCAVNQGVPRGTEAFFGQGTRLTVV.

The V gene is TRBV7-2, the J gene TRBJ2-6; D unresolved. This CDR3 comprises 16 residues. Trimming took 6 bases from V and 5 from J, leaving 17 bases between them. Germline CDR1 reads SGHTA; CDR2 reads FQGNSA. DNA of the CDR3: TGTGCCAGCAGGTCATCGGTCTCTCTGCGGGCCAACGTCCTGACTTTC. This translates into CASRSSVSLRANVLTF.

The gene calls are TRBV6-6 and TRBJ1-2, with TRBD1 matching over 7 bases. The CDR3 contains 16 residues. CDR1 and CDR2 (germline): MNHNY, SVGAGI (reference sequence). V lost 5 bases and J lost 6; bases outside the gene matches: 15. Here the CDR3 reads CASSPRQGRVSDGYTF. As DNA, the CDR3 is TGTGCCAGCAGTCCACGACAGGGAAGGGTTTCTGATGGCTACACCTTC.

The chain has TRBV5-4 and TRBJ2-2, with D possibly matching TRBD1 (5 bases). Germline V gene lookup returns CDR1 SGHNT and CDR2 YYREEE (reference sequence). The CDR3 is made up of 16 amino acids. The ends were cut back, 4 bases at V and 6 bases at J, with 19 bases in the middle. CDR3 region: CASSLRASRDPGELFF. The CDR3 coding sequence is TGTGCCAGCAGCCTCCGCGCGTCCAGGGATCCCGGGGAGCTGTTTTTT.

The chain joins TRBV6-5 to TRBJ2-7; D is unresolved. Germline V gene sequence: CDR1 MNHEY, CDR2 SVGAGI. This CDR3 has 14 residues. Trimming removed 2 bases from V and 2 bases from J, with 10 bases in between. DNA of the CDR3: TGTGCCAGCAGTTACACGGACCCACCCTACGAGCAGTACTTC. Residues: CASSYTDPPYEQYF.

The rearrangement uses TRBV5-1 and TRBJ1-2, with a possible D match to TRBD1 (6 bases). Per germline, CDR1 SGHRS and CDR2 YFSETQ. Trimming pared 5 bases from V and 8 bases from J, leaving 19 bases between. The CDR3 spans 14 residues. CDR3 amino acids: CASRTGTEVGGYTF. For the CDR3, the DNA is TGCGCCAGCAGAACAGGGACGGAAGTCGGGGGCTACACCTTC.

The CDR3 sequence: CASSQGDRVYEQYF. As DNA, the CDR3 is TGCGCCAGCAGCCAAGGAGACAGGGTCTACGAGCAGTACTTC. J is TRBJ2-7 and V is TRBV4-1, with 7 bases identical to TRBD1. Germline V gene sequence: CDR1 MGHRA, CDR2 YSYEKL. The CDR3 loop spans 14 amino acids. After removal of 1 base from V and 3 bases from J, the junction contained 3 bases not matched to a gene.

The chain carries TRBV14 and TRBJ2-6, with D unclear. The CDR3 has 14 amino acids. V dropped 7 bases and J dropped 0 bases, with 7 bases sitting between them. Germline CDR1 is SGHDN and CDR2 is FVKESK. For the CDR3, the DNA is TGTGCCAGCACGACGGACTCTGGGGCCAACGTCCTGACTTTC. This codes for CASTTDSGANVLTF.

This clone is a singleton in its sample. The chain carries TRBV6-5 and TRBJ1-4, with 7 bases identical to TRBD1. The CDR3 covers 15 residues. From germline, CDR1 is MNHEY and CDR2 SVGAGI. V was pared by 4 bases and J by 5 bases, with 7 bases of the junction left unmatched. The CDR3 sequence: CASSLRDSQNEKLFF. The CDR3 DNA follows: TGTGCCAGCAGTTTGCGGGACAGCCAGAATGAAAAACTGTTTTTT.

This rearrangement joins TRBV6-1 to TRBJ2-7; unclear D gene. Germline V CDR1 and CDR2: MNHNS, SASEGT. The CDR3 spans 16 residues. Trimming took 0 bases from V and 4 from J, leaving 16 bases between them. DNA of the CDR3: TGTGCCAGCAGTGAAGCTAGGGCCATGGCAAGGTACGAGCAGTACTTC. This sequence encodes CASSEARAMARYEQYF.

CDR3 amino acids: CASSYSSGGSETQYF. The DNA for the CDR3 is TGTGCCAGCAGTTACTCGAGTGGAGGCAGCGAGACCCAGTACTTC. The chain combines TRBV6-5 with TRBJ2-5; TRBD2 might be the D (5 bases). Germline V CDR1 and CDR2: MNHEY, SVGAGI. The ends were cut back, 0 bases at V and 5 bases at J, with 13 bases in the middle. The CDR3 sequence is 15 residues long.

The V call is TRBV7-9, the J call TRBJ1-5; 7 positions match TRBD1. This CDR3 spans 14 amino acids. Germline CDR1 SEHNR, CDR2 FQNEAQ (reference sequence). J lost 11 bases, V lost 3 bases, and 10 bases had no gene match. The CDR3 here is CASSLDRRREAQHF. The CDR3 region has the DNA TGTGCCAGCAGCTTGGACAGGCGCCGCGAGGCCCAGCATTTT.

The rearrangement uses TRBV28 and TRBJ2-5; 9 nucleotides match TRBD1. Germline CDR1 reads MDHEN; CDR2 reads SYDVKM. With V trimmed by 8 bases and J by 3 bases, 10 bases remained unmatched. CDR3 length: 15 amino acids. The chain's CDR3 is CASVEDRGGKETQYF. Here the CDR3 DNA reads TGTGCCAGCGTCGAGGACAGGGGCGGTAAAGAGACCCAGTACTTC.

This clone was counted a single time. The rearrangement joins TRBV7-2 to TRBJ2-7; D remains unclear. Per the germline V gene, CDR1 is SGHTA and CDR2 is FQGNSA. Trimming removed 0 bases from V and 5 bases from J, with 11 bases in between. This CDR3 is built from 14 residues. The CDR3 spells CASSLAGLGNEQYF. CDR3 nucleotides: TGTGCCAGCAGCTTAGCGGGCTTGGGGAACGAGCAGTACTTC.

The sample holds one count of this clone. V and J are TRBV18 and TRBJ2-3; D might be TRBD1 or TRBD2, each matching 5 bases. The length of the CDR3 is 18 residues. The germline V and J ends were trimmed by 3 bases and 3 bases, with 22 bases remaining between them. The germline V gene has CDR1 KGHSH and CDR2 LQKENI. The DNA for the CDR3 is TGTGCCAGCTCACCCCTAAGTCTCCGGGGCCGGGGAACAGATACGCAGTATTTT. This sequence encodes CASSPLSLRGRGTDTQYF.

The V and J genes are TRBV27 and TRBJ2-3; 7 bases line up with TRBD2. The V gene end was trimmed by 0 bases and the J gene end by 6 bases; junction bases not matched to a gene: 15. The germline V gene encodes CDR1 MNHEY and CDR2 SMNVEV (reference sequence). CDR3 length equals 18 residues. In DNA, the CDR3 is TGTGCCAGCAGTTTATCCCTGGCACTTGCGGGAGTAAAGGATACGCAGTATTTT. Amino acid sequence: CASSLSLALAGVKDTQYF.

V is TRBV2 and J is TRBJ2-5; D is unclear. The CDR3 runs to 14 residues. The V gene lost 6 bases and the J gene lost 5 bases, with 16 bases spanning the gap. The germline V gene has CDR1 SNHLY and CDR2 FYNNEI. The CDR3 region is CASSTLGQRETQYF. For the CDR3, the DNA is TGTGCCAGCAGCACCCTCGGGCAGAGGGAGACCCAGTACTTC.